The present T cell receptor (beta chain) was sequenced within a study of shared clonotypes between healthy human individuals. CDR3 length: 18 residues. V gave up 1 base and J gave up 0 bases, with 19 bases separating them. Germline V CDR1 and CDR2: LNHDA, SQIVND (reference sequence). Cells designated naive CD8 were CD45RO-negative and were positively selected for CCR7, with terminally differentiated effector memory CD45RA+ cells excluded. This table comes from immunoSEQ multiplex PCR, and its TCRdb copy is limited to in-frame clones, with some not included. Of some 800,000 clones listed, 80% to 95% are singletons.

The TCR was taken from a man aged 25-40 years in good health. The genes are TRBV19 and TRBJ2-7; tentatively, D is TRBD2 (7 bases). Input material: naive CD8+ T cells sorted from blood. The CDR3 is CASSIGLRGGRSSYEQYF. CDR3 sequence (DNA): TGTGCCAGTAGTATAGGTTTAAGGGGGGGCCGATCCTCCTACGAGCAGTACTTC.